The subject of this entry is one TCR beta chain. What it recognizes is unknown. The record originates from a study of shared clonotypes between healthy human individuals. Study-wide findings and caveats: Blood was the sole source, and tissue repertoires probably differ. What naive subsets generally showed was a larger estimated richness than memory subsets showed.

Clones were read by immunoSEQ multiplex PCR, and TCRdb kept only the in-frame ones, dropping some. This table holds 2,500,000 or so clones, over 85% found once. This receptor was obtained from a man younger than 35 in good health. Sequenced material: naive CD4+ T cells sorted from blood. Subset here: CD45RA+ positively selected.

The CDR3 region has the DNA TGTGCCAGCAGTGAAGGGAGGACTAGCGGAACCTACGAGCAGTACTTC. This gives the protein CASSEGRTSGTYEQYF. The V and J genes are TRBV25-1 and TRBJ2-7; 10 positions agree with TRBD2. V lost 2 bases, J lost 2 bases, and 6 bases stayed unmatched. Germline CDR1 is MGHDK and CDR2 is SYGVNS. This CDR3 region has 16 residues.